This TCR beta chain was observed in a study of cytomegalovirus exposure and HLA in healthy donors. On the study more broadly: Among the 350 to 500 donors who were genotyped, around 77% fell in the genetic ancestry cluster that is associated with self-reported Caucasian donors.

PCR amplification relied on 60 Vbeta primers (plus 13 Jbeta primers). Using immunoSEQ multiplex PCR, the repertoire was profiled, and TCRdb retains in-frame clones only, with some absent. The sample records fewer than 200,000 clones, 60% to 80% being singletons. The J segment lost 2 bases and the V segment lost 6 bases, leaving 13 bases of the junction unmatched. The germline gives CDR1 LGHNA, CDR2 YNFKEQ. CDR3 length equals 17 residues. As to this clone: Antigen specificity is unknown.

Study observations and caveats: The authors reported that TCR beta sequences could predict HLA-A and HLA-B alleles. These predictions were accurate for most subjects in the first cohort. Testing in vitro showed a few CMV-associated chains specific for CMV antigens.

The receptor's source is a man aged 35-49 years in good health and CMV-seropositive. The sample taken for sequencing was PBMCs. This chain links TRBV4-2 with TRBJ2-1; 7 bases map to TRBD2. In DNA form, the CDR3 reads TGTGCCAGCAGTCCATTGGGCAGCGGGGCAACCTACAATGAGCAGTTCTTC. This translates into CASSPLGSGATYNEQFF.